These 32 T cell receptor beta chains were all obtained from the same sample, sequenced in a study of OX40 agonist ivuxolimab in advanced cancers. Receptors were amplified or captured by the immunoSEQ multiplex PCR assay. TCRdb carries this immuneACCESS record with in-frame sequences only. Its versions omit some clonotypes, under half of them owing to an unresolved V gene in the studies checked, with the rest unexplained. This sample lists 80,000 to 95,000 clones; about 91% were detected once. Around 0.54% of the sample is taken by the ten largest. Sequencing was performed on CD4+ or CD8+ T cells sorted from blood, taken in a trial of the OX40 agonist ivuxolimab. The receptors shown here come from an adult with an advanced solid tumor such as melanoma, head and neck, liver or kidney cancer.

The chain's CDR3 is CASSVGVSTNYGYTF. CDR3 DNA sequence: TGTGCCAGCAGCGTAGGGGTTTCGACTAACTATGGCTACACCTTC. The chain recombines TRBV9 with TRBJ1-2; D not certain. V was clipped by 0 bases and J by 0 bases, with 9 bases between them. Germline V gene lookup returns CDR1 SGDLS and CDR2 YYNGEE. The CDR3 spans 15 residues. The whole variable domain, remainder taken from reference TRBV9 and TRBJ1-2, is DSGVTQTPKHLITATGQRVTLRCSPRSGDLSVYWYQQSLDQGLQFLIQYYNGEERAKGNILERFSAQQFPDLHSELNLSSLELGDSALYFCASSVGVSTNYGYTFGSGTRLTVV.

The chain joins TRBV7-8 to TRBJ2-5, with TRBD1 matching 7 bases. The CDR3 has 14 residues. The ends lost 5 bases at V and 3 bases at J; junction bases unmatched: 6. Germline V lookup: CDR1 SGHVS, CDR2 FQNEAQ. For the CDR3, the DNA is TGTGCCAGCAGCATCCGGGACAGAAAAGAGACCCAGTACTTC. This translates into CASSIRDRKETQYF.

This chain uses TRBV30 with TRBJ1-1; possibly TRBD1 for D (6 bases). V lost 2 bases and J 1 base, leaving 11 bases between the germline ends. CDR1 is GTSNPN and CDR2 is SVGIG in the germline V gene (reference sequence). The CDR3 is made up of 14 amino acids. The CDR3 DNA follows: TGTGCCTGGAGTACCCCCAGGGGGAACACTGAAGCTTTCTTT. This encodes CAWSTPRGNTEAFF.

The V call is TRBV6-5, the J call TRBJ1-3; TRBD1 might be the D (5 bases). CDR1 is MNHEY, CDR2 SVGAGI, per germline. The CDR3 has 13 residues. Trimming stripped 8 bases from V and 4 bases from J, with 12 bases between. CDR3 nucleotides: TGTGCCAGCGGGTCAGGGCAGGGAAACACCATATATTTT. It encodes CASGSGQGNTIYF.

The V and J genes are TRBV6-1 and TRBJ2-2, with unresolved D. Trimming cost V 3 bases and J 2 bases, with 7 bases left between them. From germline, CDR1 is MNHNS and CDR2 SASEGT. The CDR3 consists of 14 residues. CDR3 coding DNA: TGTGCCAGCAGTGAGTGGCATAACACCGGGGAGCTGTTTTTT. The encoded protein is CASSEWHNTGELFF.

A few counts support this clone. V is TRBV30 and J is TRBJ1-5; 9 bases match TRBD1. Trimming cost V 5 bases and J 6 bases; bases outside gene matches: 8. Germline CDR1 and CDR2: GTSNPN and SVGIG (reference sequence). The CDR3 extends over 14 amino acids. The CDR3 region is CAWGTGFEGQPQHF. CDR3 nucleotides: TGTGCCTGGGGGACAGGGTTTGAGGGTCAGCCCCAGCATTTT.

The chain recombines TRBV19 with TRBJ2-3, with TRBD1 matching 7 bases. Germline V gene data show CDR1 as LNHDA and CDR2 as SQIVND (reference sequence). V trimming: 1 base; J trimming: 4 bases; junction bases outside the gene matches: 2. CDR3 length equals 14 residues. CDR3 bases: TGTGCCAGTAGTATAGCGGGACAGTCAGATACGCAGTATTTT. Protein product: CASSIAGQSDTQYF.

This chain uses TRBV7-9 with TRBJ2-1; 10 nucleotides match TRBD2. This CDR3 comprises 15 residues. In germline, CDR1 is SEHNR, CDR2 FQNEAQ (reference sequence). J gave up 5 bases and V 1 base, and 2 bases lay outside the gene matches. CDR3 in DNA: TGTGCCAGCAGCTTAGTAGCGGGAGGCGACAATGAGCAGTTCTTC. This sequence encodes CASSLVAGGDNEQFF.

As regards this clone: The junction and the germline gene differ at one end; a read error may be behind it. Here the CDR3 DNA reads TGTGCTAGCACCCCATTGGGCCTCGAGAAAGGCTACACCTTC. Its translation: CASTPLGLEKGYTF. This chain links TRBV7-7 with TRBJ1-2; D is unresolved. CDR1 is SSHAT and CDR2 is FNYEAQ in the germline V gene (reference sequence). The CDR3 runs to 14 residues.

The gene calls are TRBV9 and TRBJ2-2; 13 bases agree with TRBD2. CDR3 length: 18 residues. Germline CDR1 and CDR2: SGDLS and YYNGEE. With V trimmed by 0 bases and J by 0 bases, 2 bases remained unmatched. CDR3 residues: CASSVGTSGRANTGELFF. CDR3 nucleotides: TGTGCCAGCAGCGTAGGGACTAGCGGGAGAGCGAACACCGGGGAGCTGTTTTTT.

The chain recombines TRBV19 with TRBJ1-4, with 9 nucleotides matching TRBD1. The CDR3 totals 14 residues. The J segment lost 6 bases and the V segment lost 6 bases, leaving 5 bases of the junction unmatched. Per germline, CDR1 LNHDA and CDR2 SQIVND (reference sequence). CDR3 sequence (DNA): TGTGCCAGTAGCCCCGGACAGGGGCATGAAAAACTGTTTTTT. The encoded protein is CASSPGQGHEKLFF. Full variable domain (outside the CDR3, taken from reference TRBV19 and TRBJ1-4): DGGITQSPKYLFRKEGQNVTLSCEQNLNHDAMYWYRQDPGQGLRLIYYSQIVNDFQKGDIAEGYSVSREKKESFPLTVTSAQKNPTAFYLCASSPGQGHEKLFFGSGTQLSVL.

A word on this clone: Other nucleotide sequences in the sample specify the same CDR3. The chain has TRBV30 and TRBJ2-5; a weak D match, TRBD1 (6 bases). From germline, CDR1 is GTSNPN and CDR2 SVGIG (reference sequence). Trimming cost V 6 bases and J 5 bases, with 10 bases left between them. The CDR3 runs to 11 residues. This CDR3 reads CACGQRETQYF. The CDR3 nucleotides read TGTGCCTGTGGACAGAGGGAGACCCAGTACTTC.

The chain combines TRBV7-3 with TRBJ2-1; no reliable D call. V gave up 4 bases and J gave up 4 bases, with 11 bases separating them. This CDR3 spans 14 amino acids. In germline, CDR1 is SGHTA, CDR2 FQGTGA. Here the CDR3 DNA reads TGTGCCAGCAGCTCATTAGGCAGGTACAATGAGCAGTTCTTC. Protein product: CASSSLGRYNEQFF.

Only one count was recorded for this clone. The chain employs TRBV18 and TRBJ2-7; D possibly corresponds to TRBD2 (5 bases). This CDR3 comprises 14 residues. With 0 bases removed from V and 4 bases from J, the gap between germline ends came to 10 bases. The V gene's germline CDR1 is KGHSH and CDR2 LQKENI. The CDR3 nucleotides read TGTGCCAGCTCACCACCGTTCGGGGTTTACGAGCAGTACTTC. Its protein is CASSPPFGVYEQYF.

The chain joins TRBV7-8 to TRBJ1-5; D is possibly TRBD1 (5 bases). The germline V gene has CDR1 SGHVS and CDR2 FQNEAQ. V was cut by 2 bases and J by 7 bases, with 15 bases left in between. The CDR3 has 15 residues. The CDR3 sequence: CASSLTLGVGQPQHF. Here the CDR3 DNA reads TGTGCCAGCAGCTTAACCTTAGGGGTTGGACAGCCCCAGCATTTT.

The chain has TRBV6-5 and TRBJ2-7; the D gene is possibly TRBD2 (6 bases). Germline CDR1 MNHEY, CDR2 SVGAGI. The CDR3 contains 14 residues. Trimming took off 6 bases at V and 6 bases at J, with 18 bases between the two ends. The CDR3 sequence: CASSRTPGTPEQYF. In DNA form, the CDR3 reads TGTGCCAGCAGCCGAACCCCTGGGACTCCCGAGCAGTACTTC.

This clone showed up just once. This chain uses TRBV9 with TRBJ2-2; 7 bases line up with TRBD2. This CDR3 has 15 residues. Germline CDR1 reads SGDLS; CDR2 reads YYNGEE. The V segment lost 1 base and the J segment 4 bases; nucleotides outside the gene matches: 4. The CDR3 sequence: CASSVTGGLTGELFF. CDR3 DNA: TGTGCCAGCAGCGTAACGGGGGGACTCACCGGGGAGCTGTTTTTT.

The chain employs TRBV2 and TRBJ2-6; 9 bases are shared with TRBD2. V gave up 7 bases and J gave up 4 bases; unmatched junction bases: 2. The CDR3 spans 14 residues. Germline lookup yields CDR1 SNHLY and CDR2 FYNNEI. CDR3 protein: CASIAGAGANVLTF. The CDR3 bases are TGTGCCAGCATAGCGGGAGCGGGGGCCAACGTCCTGACTTTC.

J is TRBJ1-1 and V is TRBV2; TRBD1 is a possible D gene (5 bases). Germline V gives CDR1 SNHLY, CDR2 FYNNEI. V dropped 11 bases and J dropped 0 bases, with 25 bases sitting between them. CDR3 length equals 17 residues. The CDR3, as DNA: TGTGCCTCCAACCATGTCGGGGGACTGGGCATGAACACTGAAGCTTTCTTT. Protein product: CASNHVGGLGMNTEAFF.

The chain combines TRBV5-4 with TRBJ1-2; 7 bases agree with TRBD1. CDR3 length equals 14 residues. The germline gives CDR1 SGHNT, CDR2 YYREEE (reference sequence). V was pared by 0 bases and J by 4 bases, with 3 bases of the junction left unmatched. The CDR3 sequence is CASSLVQGGYGYTF. The DNA for the CDR3 is TGTGCCAGCAGCTTGGTGCAGGGGGGCTATGGCTACACCTTC. The full variable domain, with the rest looked up from reference TRBV5-4 and TRBJ1-2, is ETGVTQSPTHLIKTRGQQVTLRCSSQSGHNTVSWYQQALGQGPQFIFQYYREEENGRGNFPPRFSGLQFPNYSSELNVNALELDDSALYLCASSLVQGGYGYTFGSGTRLTVV.

The rearrangement joins TRBV29-1 to TRBJ1-1; D perhaps matches TRBD1 (6 bases). Germline V gene sequence: CDR1 SQVTM, CDR2 ANQGSEA. The CDR3 is 11 amino acids. The germline V and J ends were trimmed by 7 bases and 5 bases, with 11 bases remaining between them. CDR3 in DNA: TGCAGCGGCTCAAGGGGGACTGAAGCTTTCTTT. It translates to CSGSRGTEAFF.

The chain employs TRBV19 and TRBJ2-5; either TRBD1 or TRBD2 may fit D (6 bases each). The J call is uncertain, as TRBJ2-7 better fits the DNA end. Germline CDR1 is LNHDA and CDR2 is SQIVND (reference sequence). CDR3 size: 16 residues. CDR3 in DNA: TGTGCCAGTAGTATAGATCATAGAGGGGGGTACTACGAGCAGTACTTC. Translation: CASSIDHRGGYYEQYF.

V is TRBV5-6 and J is TRBJ1-6; D remains unclear. The CDR3 is made up of 15 amino acids. Trimming shortened V by 0 bases and J by 11 bases, and 15 bases separated the two germline ends. Germline CDR1 reads SGHDT; CDR2 reads YYEEEE. DNA for the CDR3: TGTGCCAGCAGCTTGGCCCCTCTCGGCAATCCACCCCTCCACTTT. Its translation is CASSLAPLGNPPLHF.

The V call is TRBV7-9, the J call TRBJ2-7; D uncertain. Germline V CDR1 and CDR2: SEHNR, FQNEAQ (reference sequence). The V and J ends lost 3 bases and 5 bases respectively, with 8 bases between them. The CDR3 runs 12 residues. As DNA, the CDR3 is TGTGCCAGCAGCTTGGTTGGGAACGAGCAGTACTTC. Translation: CASSLVGNEQYF.

The CDR3 DNA is TGCGCCAGCAGTCGGGACACCTCTAACTATGGCTACACCTTC. It specifies CASSRDTSNYGYTF. The rearrangement links TRBV5-1 to TRBJ1-2; perhaps TRBD1 as D (6 bases). Germline V gives CDR1 SGHRS, CDR2 YFSETQ. This CDR3 has 14 residues. V dropped 5 bases and J dropped 0 bases, with 11 bases sitting between them.

The V and J genes are TRBV4-1 and TRBJ2-7; D could derive from TRBD1 or TRBD2 (5 bases each). Trimming removed 3 bases from V and 0 bases from J, with 21 bases in between. Germline V gives CDR1 MGHRA, CDR2 YSYEKL. The CDR3 loop spans 18 amino acids. This CDR3 is CASSHPRDRSDVSYEQYF. CDR3 DNA: TGCGCCAGCAGCCATCCACGGGACCGGTCGGACGTCTCCTACGAGCAGTACTTC.

In the case of this clone: The sample holds other DNA sequences that translate to the same CDR3. This sequence joins TRBV18 and TRBJ1-5, with a weak D call TRBD1 (5 bases). This CDR3 comprises 14 residues. From germline, CDR1 is KGHSH and CDR2 LQKENI. Deletions cut 5 bases from V and 0 bases from J, with 8 bases between. CDR3 nucleotides: TGTGCCAGCTCAACCGACAGTAGCAATCAGCCCCAGCATTTT. It yields the protein CASSTDSSNQPQHF.

The rearrangement uses TRBV6-5 and TRBJ1-2; D remains ambiguous. CDR1 is MNHEY, CDR2 SVGAGI, per germline. Trimming took 2 bases from V and 5 from J, leaving 9 bases between them. CDR3 length equals 13 residues. CDR3 coding DNA: TGTGCCAGCAGTTACCCCCGCGGTTATGGCTACACCTTC. Amino acid sequence: CASSYPRGYGYTF.

The chain recombines TRBV9 with TRBJ1-3, with D unresolved. CDR1 is SGDLS, CDR2 YYNGEE, per germline. The CDR3 spans 13 residues. Trimming pared 3 bases from V and 3 bases from J, leaving 7 bases between. Here the CDR3 DNA reads TGTGCCAGCAGCGCCGGTCTTGGAAACACCATATATTTT. It encodes CASSAGLGNTIYF.

The rearrangement joins TRBV11-2 to TRBJ2-1, with D perhaps matching TRBD1 (6 bases). V was pared by 5 bases and J by 0 bases, with 14 bases between. CDR1 is SGHAT and CDR2 is FQNNGV in the germline V gene. The CDR3 totals 16 residues. Written as DNA, the CDR3 is TGTGCCAGCAGCCAGGGGCAGCCGAGCTCCTACAATGAGCAGTTCTTC. As protein: CASSQGQPSSYNEQFF.

The chain employs TRBV5-1 and TRBJ2-7, with 7 bases fitting TRBD1. This CDR3 spans 14 amino acids. Germline V gene sequence: CDR1 SGHRS, CDR2 YFSETQ. The trim removed 0 bases at V and 2 bases at J, leaving 2 bases unmatched. The CDR3 coding sequence is TGCGCCAGCAGCTTGGGGGGACAGACCTACGAGCAGTACTTC. Protein: CASSLGGQTYEQYF.

V and J are TRBV10-3 and TRBJ1-2; a weak D match, TRBD1 (5 bases). The germline V gene has CDR1 ENHRY and CDR2 SYGVKD. V was trimmed by 6 bases and J by 6 bases, leaving 20 bases between them. The CDR3 is 15 residues long. The CDR3 DNA is TGTGCCATCAGCCGGGACGCCTATGGGGGGGATGGCTACACCTTC. Encoded protein: CAISRDAYGGDGYTF.